The following is a TCR beta chain sequence with its context. The antigen is undetermined. The V gene's germline CDR1 is MNHNY and CDR2 SVGAGI (reference sequence). The J segment lost 9 bases and the V segment lost 2 bases, leaving 9 bases of the junction unmatched. The CDR3 totals 15 residues. The data derive from a study of cytomegalovirus exposure and HLA in healthy donors. Study-level points and caveats: Subsequent analysis showed first-cohort TCR clusters tending to co-occur in more than 90 validation repertoires.

Sequencing was performed with immunoSEQ multiplex PCR; in TCRdb, only in-frame clones are kept and a portion is missing. The repertoire holds over 110,000 clones, with 80% to 90% as singletons. The receptor was isolated from a man aged 18-30 years in good health and CMV-seronegative. V gene TRBV6-6 combines with J gene TRBJ2-1, with 8 positions matching TRBD1. The sample comprised PBMCs. The CDR3, as DNA: TGTGCCAGCAGTTACCCCACGAACAGGGGGGTTGAGCAGTTCTTC. Translated, it gives CASSYPTNRGVEQFF.